The 16 T cell receptor beta chains presented below share a single source sample, sequenced in a study of blood T cell repertoires in COVID-19. The method was immunoSEQ multiplex PCR; TCRdb's version includes in-frame clones alone and lacks a portion of them. The data show tens of thousands of clones, with approximately 78% seen just once and 5.9% held by the top ten. Sequenced sample: peripheral blood. The source of these receptors is a human donor in a cohort sampled during active or convalescent COVID-19.

V usage is TRBV14 and J usage is TRBJ1-2; possible D gene TRBD1, 5 bases. Trimming removed 1 base at V and 6 bases at J, with 12 bases between. This CDR3 has 14 amino acids. In germline, CDR1 is SGHDN, CDR2 FVKESK. The CDR3 here is CASSQGRGWDGYTF. In DNA form, the CDR3 reads TGTGCCAGCAGCCAAGGGAGGGGATGGGATGGCTACACCTTC.

The DNA for the CDR3 is TGCGCCAGCAGCCAAGAATGGGCGGCAGCTAGCTCTTCTAACTATGGCTACACCTTC. Translation: CASSQEWAAASSSNYGYTF. The chain couples TRBV4-3 to TRBJ1-2; D remains ambiguous. Germline lookup yields CDR1 LGHNA and CDR2 YSLEER. V gave up 0 bases and J gave up 0 bases, with 20 bases separating them. The CDR3 is made up of 19 amino acids.

The V gene is TRBV4-3, the J gene TRBJ2-1; 7 bases are a match to TRBD2. V dropped 1 base and J dropped 2; count of bases not matched to a gene: 11. Germline V lookup: CDR1 LGHNA, CDR2 YSLEER. The CDR3 contains 18 residues. The CDR3 bases are TGCGCCAGCAGCCAAGGACCAGGCGGGGGTCATGCCTACAATGAGCAGTTCTTC. Translation: CASSQGPGGGHAYNEQFF.

The J gene is TRBJ2-5, the V gene TRBV4-1, with 10 bases that match TRBD2. The V segment lost 3 bases and the J segment 2 bases; nucleotides outside the gene matches: 6. The CDR3 spans 16 residues. Germline V gives CDR1 MGHRA, CDR2 YSYEKL. The CDR3 spells CASSHLGLAEQETQYF. DNA for the CDR3: TGCGCCAGCAGCCACCTTGGACTAGCGGAGCAAGAGACCCAGTACTTC.

The chain employs TRBV19 and TRBJ1-2; the D is unclear. Per the germline V gene, CDR1 is LNHDA and CDR2 is SQIVND (reference sequence). The V gene lost 3 bases and the J gene lost 4 bases, with 18 bases spanning the gap. The CDR3 runs to 16 residues. CDR3 DNA: TGTGCCAGTAGTATCGGGAAGGACGCCCTTGGCTATGGCTACACCTTC. It is translated as CASSIGKDALGYGYTF.

The chain joins TRBV6-2 or TRBV6-3 to TRBJ1-6, with 7 nucleotides matching TRBD1. V lost 0 bases and J lost 6; bases outside the gene matches: 2. Germline CDR1 reads MNHEY; CDR2 reads SVGEGT. The CDR3 runs to 15 residues. The CDR3 DNA follows: TGTGCCAGCAGTTACTCGAGACAGGGTAATTCACCCCTCCACTTT. Its protein product is CASSYSRQGNSPLHF.

The chain combines TRBV4-1 with TRBJ2-5, with TRBD1 matching over 7 bases. The CDR3 is made up of 16 amino acids. The germline gives CDR1 MGHRA, CDR2 YSYEKL. The ends lost 3 bases at V and 1 base at J; junction bases unmatched: 8. The CDR3 region has the DNA TGCGCCAGCAGCCATTCGTACAGGGGACCCCAAGAGACCCAGTACTTC. Translated, it gives CASSHSYRGPQETQYF.

V usage is TRBV11-2 and J usage is TRBJ2-7; weak D call: TRBD1 (6 bases). There are 15 residues in the CDR3. With 0 bases removed from V and 3 bases from J, the gap between germline ends came to 12 bases. Germline CDR1 SGHAT, CDR2 FQNNGV. The CDR3 region is CASSLESGTLYEQYF. CDR3 DNA: TGTGCCAGCAGCTTAGAGTCGGGGACACTCTACGAGCAGTACTTC.

The genes are TRBV7-2 and TRBJ1-2; D may be TRBD1 (6 bases). The ends were cut back, 4 bases at V and 7 bases at J, with 16 bases in the middle. Germline V gives CDR1 SGHTA, CDR2 FQGNSA. The CDR3 runs 14 residues. CDR3 sequence reads: CASSSGGQGLGYTF. The DNA of the CDR3 is TGTGCCAGCAGCTCAGGTGGGCAGGGGCTTGGCTACACCTTC.

The CDR3 DNA is TGTGCCAGTAGTATTTCAGGTCCTGGGGCCAACGTCCTGACTTTC. Amino acid sequence: CASSISGPGANVLTF. The rearrangement uses TRBV19 and TRBJ2-6; D remains unclear. The V gene lost 3 bases and the J gene lost 2 bases, with 8 bases spanning the gap. Per germline, CDR1 LNHDA and CDR2 SQIVND (reference sequence). There are 15 residues in the CDR3.

The chain joins TRBV7-2 to TRBJ1-2, with TRBD1 matching 7 bases. CDR1 SGHTA and CDR2 FQGNSA come from the germline V gene. Trimming took 2 bases from V and 8 from J; bases not matched to a gene: 8. The CDR3 runs to 14 residues. The CDR3 loop is CASSLSEGAEGYTF. DNA for the CDR3: TGTGCCAGCAGCTTATCGGAGGGGGCGGAAGGCTACACCTTC.

This clone occurred a few times. The rearrangement uses TRBV2 and TRBJ1-4; the D is unclear. V was cut by 1 base and J by 4 bases, with 10 bases left in between. CDR3 length: 15 amino acids. CDR1 is SNHLY and CDR2 is FYNNEI in the germline V gene. CDR3 loop: CASSEGEGSNEKLFF. The CDR3 DNA follows: TGTGCCAGCAGTGAAGGGGAGGGTAGTAATGAAAAACTGTTTTTT.

The J gene is TRBJ2-3, the V gene TRBV24-1, with TRBD1 matching 8 bases. Germline values: CDR1 KGHDR, CDR2 SFDVKD. Unmatched junction bases numbered 5, after V lost 4 bases and J lost 0 bases. This CDR3 has 16 residues. DNA of the CDR3: TGTGCCACCAGTGACTCTGGGACAGGTAGCACAGATACGCAGTATTTT. Translated: CATSDSGTGSTDTQYF.

V usage is TRBV6-5 and J usage is TRBJ1-3; TRBD1 aligns across 8 bases. The CDR3 covers 15 residues. In germline, CDR1 is MNHEY, CDR2 SVGAGI. The trim removed 7 bases at V and 2 bases at J, leaving 7 bases unmatched. The CDR3 is CASKDRVSTGNTIYF. As DNA, the CDR3 is TGTGCCAGCAAGGACAGGGTTTCTACTGGAAACACCATATATTTT.

For the CDR3, the DNA is TGTGCCAGCAGCCAAATTTCGGATACGCAGTATTTT. It translates to CASSQISDTQYF. The rearrangement links TRBV3-1 (or the pseudogene TRBV3-2) to TRBJ2-3; D not resolved. Trimming took 2 bases from V and 6 from J, leaving 6 bases between them. The V gene's germline CDR1 is LGHDT and CDR2 YNNKEL (reference sequence). This CDR3 contains 12 residues.

This chain joins TRBV5-1 and TRBJ2-7, with TRBD1 matching 10 bases. The germline gives CDR1 SGHRS, CDR2 YFSETQ. Trimming at V came to 8 bases and at J to 7 bases, leaving 12 bases not matched to a gene. The CDR3 sequence is 14 residues long. CDR3 DNA: TGCGCCAGTCCACCGGGACAGGGGCTTAGGGAGCAGTACTTC. It specifies CASPPGQGLREQYF.